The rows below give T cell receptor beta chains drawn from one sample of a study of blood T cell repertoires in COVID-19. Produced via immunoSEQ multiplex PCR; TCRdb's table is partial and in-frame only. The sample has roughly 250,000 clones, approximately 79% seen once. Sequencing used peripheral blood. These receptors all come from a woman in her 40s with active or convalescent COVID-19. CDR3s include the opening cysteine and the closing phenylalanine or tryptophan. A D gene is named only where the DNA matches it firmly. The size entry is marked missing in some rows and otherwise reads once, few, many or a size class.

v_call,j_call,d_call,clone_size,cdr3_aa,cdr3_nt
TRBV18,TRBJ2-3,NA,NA,CASSPRSTQTAPTDTQYF,TGTGCCAGCTCACCACGTTCTACCCAGACAGCCCCCACAGATACGCAGTATTTT
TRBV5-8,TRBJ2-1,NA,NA,CASSPLDSLYNEQFF,TGTGCCAGCAGTCCGCTGGACAGTTTGTACAATGAGCAGTTCTTC
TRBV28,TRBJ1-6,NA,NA,CASSYIGGKTPLHF,TGTGCCAGCAGCTATATCGGGGGAAAGACACCCCTCCACTTT
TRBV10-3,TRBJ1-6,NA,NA,CAISESIRSSYNSPLHF,TGTGCCATCAGTGAGTCGATTAGAAGCTCCTATAATTCACCCCTCCACTTT
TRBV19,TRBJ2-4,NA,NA,CASRLAQGGQNIQYF,TGTGCCAGTAGGCTCGCACAGGGAGGGCAAAACATTCAGTACTTC
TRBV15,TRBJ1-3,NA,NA,CATSRDIPSSGNTIYF,TGTGCCACCAGCAGAGACATTCCTAGCTCTGGAAACACCATATATTTT
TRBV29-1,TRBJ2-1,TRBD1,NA,CSAEGTAYNEQFF,TGCAGCGCCGAGGGGACAGCCTACAATGAGCAGTTCTTC
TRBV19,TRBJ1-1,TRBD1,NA,CASLSGQGFKAFF,TGTGCCAGTCTCTCGGGACAGGGGTTTAAAGCTTTCTTT
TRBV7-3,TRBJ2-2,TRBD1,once,CASSSGQGNTGELFF,TGTGCCAGCAGCTCGGGACAGGGTAACACCGGGGAGCTGTTTTTT
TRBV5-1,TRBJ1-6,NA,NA,CASSKAFQGSNSPLHF,TGCGCCAGCAGCAAAGCTTTTCAGGGCAGTAATTCACCCCTCCACTTT
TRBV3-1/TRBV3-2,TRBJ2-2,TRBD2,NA,CASSRLAGGRTGELFF,TGTGCCAGCAGCCGACTAGCGGGGGGTCGCACCGGGGAGCTGTTTTTT
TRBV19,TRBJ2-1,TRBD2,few,CASSTTSANEQFF,TGTGCCAGTAGTACCACTAGCGCCAATGAGCAGTTCTTC
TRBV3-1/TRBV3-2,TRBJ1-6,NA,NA,CASSQDLYSSYNSPLHF,TGTGCCAGCAGCCAAGATCTGTACAGCTCCTATAATTCACCCCTCCACTTT
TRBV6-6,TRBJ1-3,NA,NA,CASTLGLTSGNTIYF,TGTGCCAGCACCCTCGGACTGACATCTGGAAACACCATATATTTT
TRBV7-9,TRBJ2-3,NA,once,CASSLAGGASTDTQYF,TGTGCCAGCAGCTTAGCTGGCGGTGCTAGCACAGATACGCAGTATTTT
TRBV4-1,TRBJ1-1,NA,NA,CASSQVWGTREDNTEAFF,TGCGCCAGCAGCCAAGTTTGGGGAACCCGGGAAGATAACACTGAAGCTTTCTTT
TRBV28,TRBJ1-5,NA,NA,CASNDDSRNQPQHF,TGTGCCAGCAACGACGACAGCCGCAATCAGCCCCAGCATTTT